This T cell receptor (beta chain) was sequenced during a study of cytomegalovirus exposure and HLA in healthy donors. This PCR relied on a set of 60 Vbeta primers and 13 Jbeta primers. Under the authors' procedure: Unique TCR beta chains totaled some 88 million in a later count, with approximately 11 million of them shared. The data were produced by immunoSEQ multiplex PCR, yet TCRdb's version contains in-frame clones alone and is incomplete. Clone size and the V and J calls come from that table; the DNA yielded D and trimming. The sample lists around 150,000 clones, about 80% seen once, with roughly 14% in the top ten. Germline V gene sequence: CDR1 SQVTM, CDR2 ANQGSEA. The V gene lost 6 bases and the J gene lost 0 bases, with 9 bases spanning the gap. This CDR3 contains 12 residues.

The sequencing sample was made of PBMCs. The rearrangement joins TRBV29-1 to TRBJ2-7, with D possibly TRBD1 on 6 matching bases. The TCR sequence derives from a woman in her thirties or forties in good health and CMV-seronegative. The CDR3 DNA reads as TGCAGCGTCAGGGACAACTCCTACGAGCAGTACTTC. This gives the protein CSVRDNSYEQYF.